Sequencing of this T cell receptor beta chain was carried out in a study of shared clonotypes between healthy human individuals. Overall study results and limits: Shared clonotypes across all four donors exceeded non-shared ones in generation probability.

Generated by immunoSEQ multiplex PCR, the TCRdb table keeps only in-frame clones and is missing some. The sample holds 2 million to 2.5 million clones, around 95% seen once. CD4+ cell separation produced CD45RA+ naive and CD45RA-negative memory subsets. A word on this clone: Antigen: not known.

What was sequenced was naive CD4+ T cells sorted from blood. Described subset: CD45RA+ positively selected. This receptor was taken from a man aged 18 to 29 in good health.

CDR3 in DNA: TGCGACGTTCGGGGGGCGTCCTACGAGCAGTACTTC. Translating it yields CDVRGASYEQYF. This chain connects TRBV10-1 to TRBJ2-7; possible D gene TRBD2, 7 bases. This CDR3 region has 12 residues. CDR1 and CDR2 from the germline V gene are WNHNN and SYGVQD (reference sequence).